The table lists the clone carrying this TCR beta chain with many counts. Its antigen remains unknown. A read error may produce the germline difference seen at one junction end. Ophthalmopathy absent within 18 months of follow-up marked hyperthyroidism as stable. Physicians reached a diagnosis by relying on clinical symptoms, serum thyroxine, TRAb, thyroid ultrasound and orbital computed tomography. The sample comes from a study of Graves' ophthalmopathy and Graves' hyperthyroidism. Points from the study as a whole: Between ophthalmopathy and stable hyperthyroidism, a 13-signature model drew a separation with just over 85% sensitivity and 81.08% specificity.

The authors amplified TCR beta CDR3 regions from RNA transcripts. HTBI primers were employed in first-round RT-PCR, then a second-round multiplex PCR followed. TCRdb recomputed calls from the multiplex PCR reads with MiXCR, one row per CDR3 protein. The repertoire holds about 620,000 distinct CDR3 sequences, with 22% as singletons. The germline CDR1 and CDR2 sequences are SGHTA and FQGNSA. The CDR3 spans 18 residues. This chain links TRBV7-2 with TRBJ1-3; no definite D call. This clonotype was sampled from a woman aged 18-30 years with stable Graves' hyperthyroidism. Some clones in this sample may be carry-over from other donors' samples. Sequencing input: peripheral blood. The CDR3 DNA reads TGTGCCAGCAGCTTAGCGATCGGACTCCTAAGCTCTGGAAACGCCATATATTTT. Translating it yields CASSLAIGLLSSGNAIYF.